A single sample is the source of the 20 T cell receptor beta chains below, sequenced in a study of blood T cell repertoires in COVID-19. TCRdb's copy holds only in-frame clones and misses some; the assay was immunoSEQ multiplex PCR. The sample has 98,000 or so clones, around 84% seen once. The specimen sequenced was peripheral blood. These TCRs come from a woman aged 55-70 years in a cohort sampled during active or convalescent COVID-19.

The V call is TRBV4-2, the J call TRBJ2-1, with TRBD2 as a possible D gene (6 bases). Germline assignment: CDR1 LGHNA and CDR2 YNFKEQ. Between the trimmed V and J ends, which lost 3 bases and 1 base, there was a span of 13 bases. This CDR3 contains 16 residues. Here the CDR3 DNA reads TGTGCCAGCAGCCAGGAAGGCGGGGTTTCCTACAATGAGCAGTTCTTC. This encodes CASSQEGGVSYNEQFF.

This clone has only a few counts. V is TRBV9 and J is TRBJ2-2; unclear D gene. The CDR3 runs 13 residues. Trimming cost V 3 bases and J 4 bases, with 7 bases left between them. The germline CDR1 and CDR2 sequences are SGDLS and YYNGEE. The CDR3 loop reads CASSASVTGELFF. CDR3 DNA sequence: TGTGCCAGCAGCGCGTCGGTCACCGGGGAGCTGTTTTTT. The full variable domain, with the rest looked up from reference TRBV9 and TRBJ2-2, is DSGVTQTPKHLITATGQRVTLRCSPRSGDLSVYWYQQSLDQGLQFLIQYYNGEERAKGNILERFSAQQFPDLHSELNLSSLELGDSALYFCASSASVTGELFFGEGSRLTVL.

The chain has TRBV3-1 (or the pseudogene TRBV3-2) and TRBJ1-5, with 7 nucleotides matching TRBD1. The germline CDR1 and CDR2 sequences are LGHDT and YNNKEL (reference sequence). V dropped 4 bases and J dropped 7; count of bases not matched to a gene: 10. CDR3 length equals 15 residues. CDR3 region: CASSLTQGGRQPQHF. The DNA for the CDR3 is TGTGCCAGCAGCCTTACGCAGGGGGGCCGACAGCCCCAGCATTTT.

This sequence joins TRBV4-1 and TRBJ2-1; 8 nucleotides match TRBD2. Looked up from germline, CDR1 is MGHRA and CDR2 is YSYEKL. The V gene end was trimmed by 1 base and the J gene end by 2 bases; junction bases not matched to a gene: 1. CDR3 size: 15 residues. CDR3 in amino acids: CASSQVGRAYNEQFF. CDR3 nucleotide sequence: TGCGCCAGCAGCCAAGTCGGGAGGGCCTACAATGAGCAGTTCTTC.

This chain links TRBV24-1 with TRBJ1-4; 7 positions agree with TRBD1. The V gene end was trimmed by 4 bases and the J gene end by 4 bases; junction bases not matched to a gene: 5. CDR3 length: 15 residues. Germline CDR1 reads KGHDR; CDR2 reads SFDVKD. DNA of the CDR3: TGTGCCACCAGTGAAGGGACAGCTCGTAATGAAAAACTGTTTTTT. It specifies CATSEGTARNEKLFF.

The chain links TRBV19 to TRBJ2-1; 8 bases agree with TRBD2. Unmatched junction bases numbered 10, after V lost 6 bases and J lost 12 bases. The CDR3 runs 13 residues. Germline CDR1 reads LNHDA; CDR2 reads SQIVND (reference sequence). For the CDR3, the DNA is TGTGCCAGTAGAGCAGCGGGAGAATCGCGGCAGTTCTTC. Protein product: CASRAAGESRQFF.

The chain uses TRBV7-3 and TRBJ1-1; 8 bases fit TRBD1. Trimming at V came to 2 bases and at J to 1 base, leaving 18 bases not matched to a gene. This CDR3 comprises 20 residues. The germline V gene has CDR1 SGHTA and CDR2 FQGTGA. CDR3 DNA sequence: TGTGCCAGCAGCTTATCCCCCCCAGGCACAGGGGGTCGGAAGAACACTGAAGCTTTCTTT. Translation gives CASSLSPPGTGGRKNTEAFF. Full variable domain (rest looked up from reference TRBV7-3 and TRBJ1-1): GAGVSQTPSNKVTEKGKYVELRCDPISGHTALYWYRQSLGQGPEFLIYFQGTGAADDSGLPNDRFFAVRPEGSVSTLKIQRTERGDSAVYLCASSLSPPGTGGRKNTEAFFGQGTRLTVV.

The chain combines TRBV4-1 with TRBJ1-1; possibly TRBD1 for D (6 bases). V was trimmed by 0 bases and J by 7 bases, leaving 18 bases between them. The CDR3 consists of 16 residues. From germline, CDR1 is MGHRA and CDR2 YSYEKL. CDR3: CASSQEVGQVRGEAFF. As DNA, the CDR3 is TGCGCCAGCAGCCAAGAAGTCGGCCAGGTCAGGGGTGAAGCTTTCTTT.

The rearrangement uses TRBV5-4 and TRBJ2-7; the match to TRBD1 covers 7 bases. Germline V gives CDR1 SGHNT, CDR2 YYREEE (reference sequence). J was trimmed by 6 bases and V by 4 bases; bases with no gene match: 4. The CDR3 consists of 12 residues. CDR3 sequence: CASSRDSGEQYF. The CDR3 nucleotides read TGTGCCAGCAGCCGGGACAGCGGCGAGCAGTACTTC.

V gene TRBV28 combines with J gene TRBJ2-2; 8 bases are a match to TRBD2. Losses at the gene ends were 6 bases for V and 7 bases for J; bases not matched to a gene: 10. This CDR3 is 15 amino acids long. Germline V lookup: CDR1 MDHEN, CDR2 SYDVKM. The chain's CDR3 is CASSLVGGGSGELFF. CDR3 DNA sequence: TGTGCCAGCAGCCTGGTCGGGGGGGGCAGCGGGGAGCTGTTTTTT.

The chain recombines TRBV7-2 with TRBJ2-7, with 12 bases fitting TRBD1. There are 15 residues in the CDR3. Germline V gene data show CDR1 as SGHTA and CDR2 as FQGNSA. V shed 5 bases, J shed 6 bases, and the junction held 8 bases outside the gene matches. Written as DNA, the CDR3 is TGTGCCAGCAGCACCACCGGGACAGGGGGCGTCGAGCAGTACTTC. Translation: CASSTTGTGGVEQYF.

The CDR3 reads CASSRGQLNEKLFF. The CDR3 nucleotides are TGCGCCAGCAGCAGGGGACAGTTGAATGAAAAACTGTTTTTT. The rearrangement uses TRBV4-1 and TRBJ1-4; 7 nucleotides align to TRBD1. The V gene's germline CDR1 is MGHRA and CDR2 YSYEKL. V was pared by 5 bases and J by 5 bases, with 5 bases of the junction left unmatched. CDR3 length: 14 residues.

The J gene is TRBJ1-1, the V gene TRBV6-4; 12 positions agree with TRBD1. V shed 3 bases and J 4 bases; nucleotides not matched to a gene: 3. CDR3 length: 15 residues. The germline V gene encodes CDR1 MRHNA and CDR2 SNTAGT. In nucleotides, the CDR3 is TGTGCCAGCAGTGAGGGGGACAGGGGGCCCACTGAAGCTTTCTTT. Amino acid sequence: CASSEGDRGPTEAFF.

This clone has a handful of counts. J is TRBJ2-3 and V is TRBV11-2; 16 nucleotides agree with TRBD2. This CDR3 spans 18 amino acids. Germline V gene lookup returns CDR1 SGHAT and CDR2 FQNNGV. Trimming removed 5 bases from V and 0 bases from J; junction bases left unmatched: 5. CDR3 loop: CASSMGLAGGYSTDTQYF. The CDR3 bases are TGTGCCAGCAGCATGGGACTAGCGGGGGGGTATAGCACAGATACGCAGTATTTT.

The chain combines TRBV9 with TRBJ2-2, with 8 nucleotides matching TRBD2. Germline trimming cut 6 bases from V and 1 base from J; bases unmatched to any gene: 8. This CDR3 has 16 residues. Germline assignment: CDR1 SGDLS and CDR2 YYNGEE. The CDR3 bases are TGTGCCAGCAACCCATCAGCGGGGGTGAACACCGGGGAGCTGTTTTTT. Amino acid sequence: CASNPSAGVNTGELFF.

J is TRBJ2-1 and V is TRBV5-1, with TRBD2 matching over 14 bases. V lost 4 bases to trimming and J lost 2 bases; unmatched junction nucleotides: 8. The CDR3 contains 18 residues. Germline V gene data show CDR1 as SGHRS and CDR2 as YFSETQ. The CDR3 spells CASSPGLAGVLTYNEQFF. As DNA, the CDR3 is TGCGCCAGCAGCCCGGGACTAGCGGGGGTCCTTACCTACAATGAGCAGTTCTTC.

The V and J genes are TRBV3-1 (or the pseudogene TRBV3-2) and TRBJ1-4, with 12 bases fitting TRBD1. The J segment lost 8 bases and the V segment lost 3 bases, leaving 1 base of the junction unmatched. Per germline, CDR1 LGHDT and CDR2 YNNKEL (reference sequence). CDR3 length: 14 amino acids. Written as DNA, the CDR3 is TGTGCCAGCAGCCAGGGACAGGGGGCGGAAAAACTGTTTTTT. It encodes CASSQGQGAEKLFF.

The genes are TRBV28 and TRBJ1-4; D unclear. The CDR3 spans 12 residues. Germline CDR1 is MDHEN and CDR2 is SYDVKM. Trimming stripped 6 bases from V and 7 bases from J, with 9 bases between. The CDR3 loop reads CASRGGIEKLFF. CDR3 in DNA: TGTGCCAGCAGAGGAGGGATTGAAAAACTGTTTTTT.

Here the CDR3 reads CASSVKIASWTEAFF. CDR3 sequence (DNA): TGTGCCAGCAGCGTCAAGATAGCAAGTTGGACTGAAGCTTTCTTT. The chain recombines TRBV5-8 with TRBJ1-1; D remains unclear. The V and J ends lost 4 bases and 5 bases respectively, with 18 bases between them. From germline, CDR1 is SGHTS and CDR2 YDEGEE. The CDR3 totals 15 residues.

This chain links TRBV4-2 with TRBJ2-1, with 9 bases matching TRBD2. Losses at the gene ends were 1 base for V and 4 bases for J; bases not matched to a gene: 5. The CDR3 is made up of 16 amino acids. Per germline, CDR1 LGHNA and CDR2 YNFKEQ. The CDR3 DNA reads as TGTGCCAGCAGCCAAGTGGGTAGCGGGAGTTACAATGAGCAGTTCTTC. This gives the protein CASSQVGSGSYNEQFF.